Sequencing of this T cell receptor beta chain was carried out in a study of control samples from healthy donors and cancer patients. This clone has only one observation. The data were produced by immunoSEQ multiplex PCR, yet TCRdb's version contains in-frame clones alone and is incomplete. The repertoire has about 120,000 clones, 85% to 95% of them found once; the top ten carry approximately 0.58%. Input material: PBMCs. The TCR comes from an older man with head and neck cancer.

CDR3 residues: CAITQGRADTQYF. The CDR3 region has the DNA TGTGCCATCACGCAGGGTCGCGCAGATACGCAGTATTTT. The chain combines TRBV10-3 with TRBJ2-3, with D possibly TRBD1 on 5 matching bases. Germline loops: CDR1 ENHRY, CDR2 SYGVKD. The V end lost 7 bases, the J end lost 4 bases, and 12 bases lay between the germline ends. The CDR3 contains 13 residues.